The 17 T cell receptor beta chains reported below all come from one sample, sequenced in a study of T cell changes during pregnancy in multiple sclerosis. Profiled with immunoSEQ multiplex PCR; TCRdb holds only in-frame clones, not every one. Among about 60,000 clones listed, over 90% were seen once. The sequencing used peripheral blood, collected in the first trimester of pregnancy. These TCRs come from a female donor with multiple sclerosis, enrolled in a pregnancy study.

V is TRBV5-1 and J is TRBJ2-5, with 8 bases fitting TRBD2. The germline CDR1 and CDR2 sequences are SGHRS and YFSETQ. J gave up 1 base and V 5 bases, and 4 bases lay outside the gene matches. The CDR3 contains 14 residues. CDR3 in amino acids: CASRPGTSQETQYF. The CDR3, as DNA: TGCGCCAGCAGGCCTGGGACTAGCCAAGAGACCCAGTACTTC. Based on the CDR3 plus reference TRBV5-1 and TRBJ2-5, the full variable domain is KAGVTQTPRYLIKTRGQQVTLSCSPISGHRSVSWYQQTPGQGLQFLFEYFSETQRNKGNFPGRFSGRQFSNSRSEMNVSTLELGDSALYLCASRPGTSQETQYFGPGTRLLVL.

The chain carries TRBV5-6 and TRBJ2-7, with D perhaps matching TRBD2 (6 bases). Germline lookup yields CDR1 SGHDT and CDR2 YYEEEE. The CDR3 sequence is 13 residues long. V lost 2 bases and J 5 bases, leaving 11 bases between the germline ends. CDR3 nucleotide sequence: TGTGCCAGCAGCTTTAAGGGACTTAACGAGCAGTACTTC. Residues: CASSFKGLNEQYF. Looking up the rest from reference TRBV5-6 and TRBJ2-7 gives the full variable domain: DAGVTQSPTHLIKTRGQQVTLRCSPKSGHDTVSWYQQALGQGPQFIFQYYEEEERQRGNFPDRFSGHQFPNYSSELNVNALLLGDSALYLCASSFKGLNEQYFGPGTRLTVT.

This chain links TRBV19 with TRBJ2-5; D gene uncertain. This CDR3 has 13 residues. From germline, CDR1 is LNHDA and CDR2 SQIVND (reference sequence). Trimming took off 3 bases at V and 2 bases at J, with 7 bases between the two ends. The CDR3 is CASSIGGQETQYF. The CDR3 bases are TGTGCCAGTAGTATCGGCGGACAAGAGACCCAGTACTTC.

The chain uses TRBV4-3 and TRBJ2-1; 7 bases line up with TRBD2. CDR1 and CDR2 from the germline V gene are LGHNA and YSLEER. This CDR3 region has 15 residues. The V gene end was trimmed by 3 bases and the J gene end by 7 bases; junction bases not matched to a gene: 9. In nucleotides, the CDR3 is TGCGCCAGCAGCCACCGGACCTCCGGGGGGAATGAGCAGTTCTTC. Its protein product is CASSHRTSGGNEQFF.

The V gene is TRBV5-6, the J gene TRBJ1-1; the D gene is possibly TRBD1 (6 bases). This CDR3 has 15 amino acids. In germline, CDR1 is SGHDT, CDR2 YYEEEE. V was trimmed by 1 base and J by 3 bases, leaving 13 bases between them. The CDR3 is CASSLSGGAHTEAFF. For the CDR3, the DNA is TGTGCCAGCAGCTTGTCCGGGGGGGCGCACACTGAAGCTTTCTTT.

The genes are TRBV9 and TRBJ1-4, with a weak D call TRBD1 (6 bases). The ends were cut back, 2 bases at V and 4 bases at J, with 24 bases in the middle. The CDR3 covers 19 residues. Per germline, CDR1 SGDLS and CDR2 YYNGEE. In nucleotides, the CDR3 is TGTGCCAGCAGCGTGTATGGACAAGGAGGGGGAGGGGTTAATGAAAAACTGTTTTTT. Translation: CASSVYGQGGGGVNEKLFF.

The CDR3 nucleotides read TGTGCCAGCAGCTTTTTCCAGGGGGCAACAGATACGCAGTATTTT. Its protein is CASSFFQGATDTQYF. The chain joins TRBV7-9 to TRBJ2-3, with TRBD1 identical over 8 bases. V was clipped by 3 bases and J by 3 bases; unmatched bases: 5. CDR1 and CDR2 (germline): SEHNR, FQNEAQ (reference sequence). The length of the CDR3 is 15 residues.

Details on this clone: Its ends do not fully match the called genes, so a read error is possible. The chain employs TRBV9 and TRBJ1-1, with no clear D. This CDR3 comprises 13 residues. Looked up from germline, CDR1 is SGDLS and CDR2 is YYNGEE. As DNA, the CDR3 is TGTGCCAGCAGCCGCAATCCGCTGCATGAAGCCTTCTTT. This encodes CASSRNPLHEAFF. The variable domain in full, with the rest retrieved from reference TRBV9 and TRBJ1-1, is DSGVTQTPKHLITATGQRVTLRCSPRSGDLSVYWYQQSLDQGLQFLIQYYNGEERAKGNILERFSAQQFPDLHSELNLSSLELGDSALYFCASSRNPLHEAFFGQGTRLTVV.

The V and J genes are TRBV6-1 and TRBJ1-2, with TRBD1 as a possible D gene (6 bases). V was clipped by 10 bases and J by 4 bases, with 13 bases between them. The CDR3 has 12 amino acids. The V gene's germline CDR1 is MNHNS and CDR2 SASEGT. The CDR3 loop is CATAGAGYGYTF. In nucleotides, the CDR3 is TGTGCCACCGCGGGGGCGGGCTATGGCTACACCTTC.

The chain links TRBV7-9 to TRBJ1-4; 7 bases align to TRBD1. CDR1 is SEHNR and CDR2 is FQNEAQ in the germline V gene (reference sequence). V was clipped by 5 bases and J by 2 bases; unmatched bases: 5. This CDR3 comprises 15 residues. The CDR3 region is CASSLWGQTNEKLFF. The CDR3 DNA sequence: TGTGCCAGCAGCCTTTGGGGACAGACTAATGAAAAACTGTTTTTT.

The chain is built from TRBV27 and TRBJ1-2; D unresolved. The germline gives CDR1 MNHEY, CDR2 SMNVEV (reference sequence). CDR3 length: 14 amino acids. V was clipped by 4 bases and J by 4 bases, with 13 bases between them. CDR3 coding DNA: TGTGCCAGCAGTTCCTCGATTAGTTCCTATGGCTACACCTTC. This codes for CASSSSISSYGYTF.

The V call is TRBV5-1, the J call TRBJ1-6, with 9 positions matching TRBD1. The V segment lost 8 bases and the J segment 8 bases; nucleotides outside the gene matches: 8. Germline values: CDR1 SGHRS, CDR2 YFSETQ. There are 14 residues in the CDR3. CDR3 coding DNA: TGCGCCAGTTCGACAGGGGGGGAATATTCACCCCTCCACTTT. This encodes CASSTGGEYSPLHF.

This chain connects TRBV18 to TRBJ1-5; unclear D gene. The CDR3 spans 14 residues. CDR1 KGHSH and CDR2 LQKENI come from the germline V gene. Deletions cut 6 bases from V and 7 bases from J, with 16 bases between. CDR3 sequence reads: CASSPQGREQPQHF. Here the CDR3 DNA reads TGTGCCAGCTCCCCCCAAGGGAGGGAACAGCCCCAGCATTTT.

The rearrangement links TRBV19 to TRBJ1-5; D is unclear. Trimming took 2 bases from V and 4 from J, leaving 21 bases between them. Germline V gene sequence: CDR1 LNHDA, CDR2 SQIVND (reference sequence). CDR3 length: 18 residues. The CDR3 loop is CASSISGPTGRTNQPQHF. For the CDR3, the DNA is TGTGCCAGTAGTATAAGCGGCCCGACGGGTCGTACTAATCAGCCCCAGCATTTT.

J is TRBJ2-5 and V is TRBV6-5, with 8 bases aligning to TRBD2. The J call may be faulty, since TRBJ2-7 better matches the DNA end. The CDR3 sequence is 14 residues long. CDR1 MNHEY and CDR2 SVGAGI come from the germline V gene. CDR3 residues: CASSPPGGGHEQYF. CDR3 in DNA: TGTGCCAGCAGTCCACCCGGGGGGGGCCACGAGCAGTACTTC.

The chain links TRBV7-6 to TRBJ1-1, with D possibly matching TRBD1 (5 bases). Trimming pared 4 bases from V and 0 bases from J, leaving 9 bases between. Germline V CDR1 and CDR2: SGHVS, FNYEAQ. CDR3 length: 14 amino acids. In nucleotides, the CDR3 is TGTGCCAGCAGCTACGGGGGAATGAACACTGAAGCTTTCTTT. Protein: CASSYGGMNTEAFF.

This clone came up a few times. The rearrangement uses TRBV5-6 and TRBJ2-7; TRBD1 is a possible D gene (6 bases). Germline V gene data show CDR1 as SGHDT and CDR2 as YYEEEE. The CDR3 consists of 13 residues. V dropped 2 bases and J dropped 3 bases, with 9 bases sitting between them. The DNA of the CDR3 is TGTGCCAGCAGCTTAGCAGGGGTCTACGAGCAGTACTTC. This encodes CASSLAGVYEQYF.